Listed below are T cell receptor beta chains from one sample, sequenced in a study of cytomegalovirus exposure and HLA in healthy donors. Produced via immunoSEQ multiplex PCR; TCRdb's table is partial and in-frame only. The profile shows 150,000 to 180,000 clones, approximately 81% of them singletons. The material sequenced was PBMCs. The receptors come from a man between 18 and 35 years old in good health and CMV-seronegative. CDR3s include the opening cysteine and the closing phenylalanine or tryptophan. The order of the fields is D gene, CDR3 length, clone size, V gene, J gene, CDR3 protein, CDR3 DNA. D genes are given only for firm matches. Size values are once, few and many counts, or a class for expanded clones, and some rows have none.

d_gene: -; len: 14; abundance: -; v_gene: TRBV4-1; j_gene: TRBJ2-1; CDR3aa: CASSQLTEYNEQFF; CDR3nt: TGCGCCAGCAGCCAGTTAACAGAATACAATGAGCAGTTCTTC
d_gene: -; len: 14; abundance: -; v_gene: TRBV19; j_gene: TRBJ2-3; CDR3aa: CASKGSGAGDTQYF; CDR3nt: TGTGCCAGTAAGGGTAGCGGCGCGGGGGATACGCAGTATTTT
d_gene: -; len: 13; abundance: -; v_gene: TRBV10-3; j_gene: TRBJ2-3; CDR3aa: CAISDQLADTQYF; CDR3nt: TGTGCCATCAGTGATCAGCTAGCAGATACGCAGTATTTT
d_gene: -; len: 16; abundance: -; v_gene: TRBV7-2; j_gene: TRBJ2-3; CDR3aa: CASSLPSGYSTDTQYF; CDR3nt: TGTGCCAGCAGCTTACCCAGCGGGTATTCCACAGATACGCAGTATTTT
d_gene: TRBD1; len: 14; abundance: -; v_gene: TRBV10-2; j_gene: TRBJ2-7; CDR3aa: CASSEGQALHEQYF; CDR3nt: TGCGCCAGCAGTGAGGGACAGGCTCTCCACGAGCAGTACTTC
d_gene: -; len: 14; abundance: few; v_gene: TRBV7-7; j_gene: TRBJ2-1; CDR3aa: CASSPTDNYNEQFF; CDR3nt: TGTGCCAGCAGCCCAACGGACAATTACAATGAGCAGTTCTTC
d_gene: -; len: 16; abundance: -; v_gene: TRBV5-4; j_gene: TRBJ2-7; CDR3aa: CASSLQGRGSSYEQYF; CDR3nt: TGTGCCAGCAGCTTGCAGGGGAGGGGCAGCTCCTACGAGCAGTACTTC
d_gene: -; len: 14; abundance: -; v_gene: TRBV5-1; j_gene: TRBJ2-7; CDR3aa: CASRFGTQVYEQYF; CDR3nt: TGCGCCAGCAGATTCGGAACCCAGGTATACGAGCAGTACTTC
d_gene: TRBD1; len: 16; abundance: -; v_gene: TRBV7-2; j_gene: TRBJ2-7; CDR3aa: CASSLVWGQPPHEQYF; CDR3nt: TGTGCCAGCAGCTTAGTTTGGGGACAGCCCCCACACGAGCAGTACTTC
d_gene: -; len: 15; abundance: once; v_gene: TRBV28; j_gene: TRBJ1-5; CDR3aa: CASSFRGRGDQPQHF; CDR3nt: TGTGCCAGCAGTTTCCGGGGCAGGGGCGATCAGCCCCAGCATTTT
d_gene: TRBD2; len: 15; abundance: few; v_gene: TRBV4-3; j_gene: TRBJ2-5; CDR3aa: CASSQGAGVTETQYF; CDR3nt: TGCGCCAGCAGCCAAGGGGCGGGAGTCACAGAGACCCAGTACTTC
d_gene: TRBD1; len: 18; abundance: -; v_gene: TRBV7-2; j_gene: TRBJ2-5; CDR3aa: CASSLVPGQGAGEATQYF; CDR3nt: TGTGCCAGCAGCTTGGTTCCGGGACAGGGGGCTGGTGAAGCGACCCAGTACTTC
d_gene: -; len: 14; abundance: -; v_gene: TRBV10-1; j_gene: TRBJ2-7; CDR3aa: CASSESTKLGEQYF; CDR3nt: TGCGCCAGCAGTGAGTCGACCAAACTCGGGGAGCAGTACTTC
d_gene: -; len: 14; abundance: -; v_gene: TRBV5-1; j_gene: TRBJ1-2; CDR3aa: CASSLTGLVYGYTF; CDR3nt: TGCGCCAGCAGCTTGACGGGACTGGTCTATGGCTACACCTTC
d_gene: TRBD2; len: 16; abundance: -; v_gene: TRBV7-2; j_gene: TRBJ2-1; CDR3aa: CASSLYGAGGLNEQFF; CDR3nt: TGTGCCAGCAGCTTATATGGAGCGGGAGGGCTCAATGAGCAGTTCTTC
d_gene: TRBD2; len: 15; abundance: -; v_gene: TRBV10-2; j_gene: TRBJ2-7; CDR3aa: CASSSRGGPAPGQYF; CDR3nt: TGCGCCAGCAGCTCCCGCGGGGGGCCTGCTCCGGGGCAGTACTTC
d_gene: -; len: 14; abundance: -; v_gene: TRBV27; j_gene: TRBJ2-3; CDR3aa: CASSFNRDGDTQYF; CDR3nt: TGTGCCAGCAGTTTTAACAGGGATGGAGATACGCAGTATTTT
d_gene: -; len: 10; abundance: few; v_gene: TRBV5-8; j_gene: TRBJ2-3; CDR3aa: CASKKSAQYF; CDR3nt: TGTGCCAGCAAGAAGAGCGCGCAGTATTTT
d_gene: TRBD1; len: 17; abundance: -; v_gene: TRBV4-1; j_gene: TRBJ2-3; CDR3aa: CASSFRGTGRGTDTQYF; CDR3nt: TGCGCCAGCAGCTTCAGGGGGACAGGGAGGGGGACAGATACGCAGTATTTT
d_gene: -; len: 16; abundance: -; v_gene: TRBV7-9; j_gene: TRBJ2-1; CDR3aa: CASSLVRVAPVNEQFF; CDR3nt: TGTGCCAGCAGCTTAGTGCGAGTCGCTCCCGTCAATGAGCAGTTCTTC
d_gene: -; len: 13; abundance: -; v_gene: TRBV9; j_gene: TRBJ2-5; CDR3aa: CASSVSQEETQYF; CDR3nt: TGTGCCAGCAGCGTCTCACAAGAAGAGACCCAGTACTTC
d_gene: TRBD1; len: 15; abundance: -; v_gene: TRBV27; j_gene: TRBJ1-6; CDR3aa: CASNPTGGQGTPLHF; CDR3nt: TGTGCCAGCAACCCGACAGGAGGACAGGGCACACCCCTCCACTTT
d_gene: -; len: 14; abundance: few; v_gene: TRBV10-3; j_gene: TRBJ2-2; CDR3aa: CAISPTSNTGELFF; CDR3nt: TGTGCCATCAGTCCAACTAGTAACACCGGGGAGCTGTTTTTT
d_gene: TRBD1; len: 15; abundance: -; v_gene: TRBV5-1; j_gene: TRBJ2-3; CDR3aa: CASSLLQGAEDTQYF; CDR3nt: TGCGCCAGCAGCTTGCTGCAGGGGGCCGAAGATACGCAGTATTTT
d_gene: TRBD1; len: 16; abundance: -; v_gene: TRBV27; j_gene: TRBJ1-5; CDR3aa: CASRLTGTYSNQPQHF; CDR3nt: TGTGCCAGCAGACTGACAGGGACCTATAGCAATCAGCCCCAGCATTTT
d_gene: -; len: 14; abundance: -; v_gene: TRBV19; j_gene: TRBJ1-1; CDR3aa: CASKTPRENGEAFF; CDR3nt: TGTGCCAGTAAAACCCCACGGGAGAATGGTGAAGCTTTCTTT
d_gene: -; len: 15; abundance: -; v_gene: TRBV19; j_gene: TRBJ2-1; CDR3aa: CASSIGMSSYNEQFF; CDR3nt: TGTGCCAGTAGTATAGGCATGAGCTCCTACAATGAGCAGTTCTTC
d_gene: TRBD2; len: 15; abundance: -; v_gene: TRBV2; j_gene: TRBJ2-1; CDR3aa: CASSESGRAYNEQFF; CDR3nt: TGTGCCAGCAGTGAAAGTGGGAGGGCCTACAATGAGCAGTTCTTC
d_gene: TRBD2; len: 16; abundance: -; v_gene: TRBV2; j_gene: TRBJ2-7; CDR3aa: CASSEGGGWAHYEQYF; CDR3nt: TGTGCCAGCAGTGAAGGGGGGGGTTGGGCTCACTACGAGCAGTACTTC
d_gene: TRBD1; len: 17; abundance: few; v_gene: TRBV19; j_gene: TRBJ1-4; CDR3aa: CASSKWGTAATNEKLFF; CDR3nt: TGTGCCAGTAGTAAGTGGGGGACAGCGGCAACTAATGAAAAACTGTTTTTT
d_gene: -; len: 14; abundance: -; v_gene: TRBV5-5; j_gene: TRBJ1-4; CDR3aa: CASSLSSANEKLFF; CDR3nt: TGTGCCAGCAGCTTGTCGTCAGCTAATGAAAAACTGTTTTTT
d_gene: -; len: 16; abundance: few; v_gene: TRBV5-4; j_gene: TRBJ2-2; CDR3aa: CASSPHGGGDTGELFF; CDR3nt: TGTGCCAGCAGTCCCCATGGAGGGGGGGACACCGGGGAGCTGTTTTTT
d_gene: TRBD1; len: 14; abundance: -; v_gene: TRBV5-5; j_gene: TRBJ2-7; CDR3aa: CASSINRGAYEQYF; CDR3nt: TGTGCCAGCAGCATTAACAGGGGGGCCTACGAGCAGTACTTC
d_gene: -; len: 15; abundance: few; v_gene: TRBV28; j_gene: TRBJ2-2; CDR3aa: CASSLRRGRTGELFF; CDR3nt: TGTGCCAGCAGTTTAAGGAGGGGGCGGACCGGGGAGCTGTTTTTT
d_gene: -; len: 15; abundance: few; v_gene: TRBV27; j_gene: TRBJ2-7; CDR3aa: CASSLSPTGIHEQYF; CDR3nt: TGTGCCAGCAGTTTGTCCCCCACAGGGATCCACGAGCAGTACTTC
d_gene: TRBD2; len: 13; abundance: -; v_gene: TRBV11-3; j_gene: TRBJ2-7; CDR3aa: CASGAGASYEQYF; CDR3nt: TGTGCCAGCGGAGCGGGGGCGTCCTACGAGCAGTACTTC
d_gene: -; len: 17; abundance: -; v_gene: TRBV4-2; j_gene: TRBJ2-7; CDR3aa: CASSQDAQYGGSYEQYF; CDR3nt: TGTGCCAGCAGCCAAGACGCCCAGTATGGAGGCTCCTACGAGCAGTACTTC
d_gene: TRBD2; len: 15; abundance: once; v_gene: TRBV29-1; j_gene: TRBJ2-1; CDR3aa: CSALGLAGGDNEQFF; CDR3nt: TGCAGCGCTTTGGGACTAGCGGGAGGTGACAATGAGCAGTTCTTC
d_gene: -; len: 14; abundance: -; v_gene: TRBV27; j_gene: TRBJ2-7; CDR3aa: CASSFRGVAYEQYF; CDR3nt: TGTGCCAGCAGTTTCAGAGGCGTGGCCTACGAGCAGTACTTC
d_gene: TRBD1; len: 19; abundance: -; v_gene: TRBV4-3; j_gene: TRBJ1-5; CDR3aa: CASSQAPGTGGRVGQPQHF; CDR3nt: TGCGCCAGCAGCCAAGCCCCCGGGACAGGGGGCCGGGTAGGGCAGCCCCAGCATTTT
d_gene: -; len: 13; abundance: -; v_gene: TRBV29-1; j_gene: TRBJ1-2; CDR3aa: CSVGGGSNYGYTF; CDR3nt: TGCAGCGTTGGGGGGGGCTCTAACTATGGCTACACCTTC
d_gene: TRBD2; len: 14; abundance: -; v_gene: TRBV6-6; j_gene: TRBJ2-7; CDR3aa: CASSLSGDLYEQYF; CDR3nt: TGTGCCAGCAGTCTGAGCGGGGACCTCTACGAGCAGTACTTC
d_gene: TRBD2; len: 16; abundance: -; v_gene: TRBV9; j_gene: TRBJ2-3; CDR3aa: CASSAGLAGGPDTQYF; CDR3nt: TGTGCCAGCAGCGCGGGCCTAGCGGGAGGGCCAGATACGCAGTATTTT
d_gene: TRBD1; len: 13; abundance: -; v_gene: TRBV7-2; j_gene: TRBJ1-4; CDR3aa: CASSSEGAGGLFF; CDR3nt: TGTGCCAGCAGCTCCGAAGGGGCAGGGGGTCTGTTTTTT
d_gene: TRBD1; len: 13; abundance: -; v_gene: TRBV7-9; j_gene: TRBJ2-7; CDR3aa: CASSLAGGHEQYF; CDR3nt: TGTGCCAGCAGCTTAGCAGGGGGCCACGAGCAGTACTTC
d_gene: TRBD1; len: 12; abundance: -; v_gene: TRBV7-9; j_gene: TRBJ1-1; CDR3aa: CSSSLQGTEAFF; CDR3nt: TGTTCCAGCAGCTTACAGGGGACGGAAGCTTTCTTT